This entry describes one TCR beta chain. The data stem from a study of early T cells in non-severe SARS-CoV-2 infection. TCRdb processed the 5' RACE reads anew with MiXCR; each CDR3 protein has one entry. The profile shows about 63,000 distinct CDR3 sequences, 10% to 15% of them singletons. The V and J ends lost 0 bases and 2 bases, in that order; junction bases with no gene match: 5. Germline V gives CDR1 LGHDT, CDR2 YNNKEL (reference sequence). The CDR3 is 17 residues long. Sequenced: whole blood. The genes are TRBV3-1 and TRBJ2-1; 9 bases are a match to TRBD2. This TCR came from an adult who was a healthcare worker with PCR-confirmed SARS-CoV-2 infection or an uninfected control (not recorded which). The CDR3 is CASSQDLGGGAYNEQFF. As DNA, the CDR3 is TGTGCCAGCAGCCAAGATCTGGGCGGGGGGGCCTACAATGAGCAGTTCTTC.